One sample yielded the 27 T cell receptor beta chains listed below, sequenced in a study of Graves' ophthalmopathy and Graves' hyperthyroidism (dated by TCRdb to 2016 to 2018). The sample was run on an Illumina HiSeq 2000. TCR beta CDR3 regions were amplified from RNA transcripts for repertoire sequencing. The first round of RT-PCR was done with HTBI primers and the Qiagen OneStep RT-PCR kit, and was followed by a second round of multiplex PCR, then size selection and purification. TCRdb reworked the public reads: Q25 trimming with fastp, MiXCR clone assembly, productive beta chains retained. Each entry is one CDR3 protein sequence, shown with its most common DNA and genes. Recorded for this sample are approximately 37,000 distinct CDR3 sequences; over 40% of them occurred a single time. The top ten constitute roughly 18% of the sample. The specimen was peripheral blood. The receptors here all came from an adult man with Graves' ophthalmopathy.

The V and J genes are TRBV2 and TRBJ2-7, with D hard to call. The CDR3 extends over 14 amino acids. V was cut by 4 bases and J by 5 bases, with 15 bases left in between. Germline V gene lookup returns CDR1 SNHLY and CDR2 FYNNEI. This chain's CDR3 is CASSVRSFLNEQYF. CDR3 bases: TGTGCCAGCAGTGTGCGGTCTTTCCTAAACGAGCAGTACTTC. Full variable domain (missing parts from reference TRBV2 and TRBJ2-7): EPEVTQTPSHQVTQMGQEVILRCVPISNHLYFYWYRQILGQKVEFLVSFYNNEISEKSEIFDDQFSVERPDGSNFTLKIRSTKLEDSAMYFCASSVRSFLNEQYFGPGTRLTVT.

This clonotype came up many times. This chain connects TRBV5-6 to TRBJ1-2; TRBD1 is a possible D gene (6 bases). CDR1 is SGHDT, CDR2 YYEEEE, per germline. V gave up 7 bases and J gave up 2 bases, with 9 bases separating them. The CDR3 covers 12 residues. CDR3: CASWGANYGYTF. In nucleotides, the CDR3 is TGTGCCAGCTGGGGGGCGAACTATGGCTACACCTTC.

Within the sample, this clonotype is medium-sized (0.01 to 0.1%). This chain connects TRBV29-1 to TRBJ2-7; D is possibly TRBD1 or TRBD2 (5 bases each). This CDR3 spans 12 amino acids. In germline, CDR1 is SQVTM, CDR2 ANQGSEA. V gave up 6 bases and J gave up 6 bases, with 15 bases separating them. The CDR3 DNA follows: TGCAGCGTGCCGGGACCTTGGGGCGAGCAGTACTTC. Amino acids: CSVPGPWGEQYF.

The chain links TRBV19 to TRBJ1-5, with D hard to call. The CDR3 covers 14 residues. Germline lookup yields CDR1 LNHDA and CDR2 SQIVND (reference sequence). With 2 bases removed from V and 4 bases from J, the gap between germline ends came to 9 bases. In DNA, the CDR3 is TGTGCCAGTAGTATACCCACCCCAAATCAGCCCCAGCATTTT. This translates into CASSIPTPNQPQHF. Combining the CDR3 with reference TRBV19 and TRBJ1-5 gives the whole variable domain DGGITQSPKYLFRKEGQNVTLSCEQNLNHDAMYWYRQDPGQGLRLIYYSQIVNDFQKGDIAEGYSVSREKKESFPLTVTSAQKNPTAFYLCASSIPTPNQPQHFGDGTRLSIL.

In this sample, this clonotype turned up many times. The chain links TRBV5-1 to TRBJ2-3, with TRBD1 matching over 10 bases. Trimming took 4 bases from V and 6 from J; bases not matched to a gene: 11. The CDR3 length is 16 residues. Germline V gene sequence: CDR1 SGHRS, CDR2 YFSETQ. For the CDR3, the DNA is TGCGCCAGCAGCCCCGGGACAGGGGCAACGTTGGATACGCAGTATTTT. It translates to CASSPGTGATLDTQYF.

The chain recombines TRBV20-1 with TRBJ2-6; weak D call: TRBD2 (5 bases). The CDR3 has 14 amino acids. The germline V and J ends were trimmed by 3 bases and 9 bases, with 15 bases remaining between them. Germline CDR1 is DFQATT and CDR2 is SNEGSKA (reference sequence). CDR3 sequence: CSASKSGSSNVLTF. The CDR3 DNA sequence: TGCAGTGCTAGCAAGAGTGGGAGTAGCAACGTCCTGACTTTC.

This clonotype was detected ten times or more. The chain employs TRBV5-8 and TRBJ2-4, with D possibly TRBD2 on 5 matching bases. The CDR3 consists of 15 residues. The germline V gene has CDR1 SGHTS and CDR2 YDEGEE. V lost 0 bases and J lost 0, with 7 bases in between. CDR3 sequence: CASSLARGAKNIQYF. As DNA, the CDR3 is TGTGCCAGCAGCTTGGCCCGGGGAGCCAAAAACATTCAGTACTTC.

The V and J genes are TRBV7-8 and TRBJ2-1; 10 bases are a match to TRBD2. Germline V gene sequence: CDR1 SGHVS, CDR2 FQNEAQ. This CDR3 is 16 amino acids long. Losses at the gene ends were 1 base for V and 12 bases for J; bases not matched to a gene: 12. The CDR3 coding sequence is TGTGCCAGCAGCTTAGTCGCTAGCGGGAGTGGAGATACGCAGTTCTTC. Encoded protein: CASSLVASGSGDTQFF.

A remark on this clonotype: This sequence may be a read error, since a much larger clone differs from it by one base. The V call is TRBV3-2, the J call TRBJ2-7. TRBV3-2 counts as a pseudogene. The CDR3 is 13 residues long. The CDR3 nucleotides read TGTGCCAACAGCCAACCCGACGGCTACGAGCAGTACGTC. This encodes CANSQPDGYEQYV.

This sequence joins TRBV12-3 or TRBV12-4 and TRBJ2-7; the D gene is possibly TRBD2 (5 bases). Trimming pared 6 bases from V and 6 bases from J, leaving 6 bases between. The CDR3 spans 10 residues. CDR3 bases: TGTGCCAGCAGCCGGGGCGAGCAGTACGTC. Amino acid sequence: CASSRGEQYV.

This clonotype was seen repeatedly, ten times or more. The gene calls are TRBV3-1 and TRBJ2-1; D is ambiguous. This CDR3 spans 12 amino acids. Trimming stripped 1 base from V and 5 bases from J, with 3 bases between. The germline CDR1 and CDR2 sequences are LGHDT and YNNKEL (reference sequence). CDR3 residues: CASSQGHNEQFF. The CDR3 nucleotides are TGTGCCAGCAGCCAAGGACACAATGAGCAGTTCTTC.

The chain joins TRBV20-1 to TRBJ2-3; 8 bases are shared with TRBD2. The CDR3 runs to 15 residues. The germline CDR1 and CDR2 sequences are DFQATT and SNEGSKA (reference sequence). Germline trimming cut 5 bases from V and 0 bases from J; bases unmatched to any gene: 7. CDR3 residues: CSAPSGSWSTDTQYF. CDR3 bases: TGCAGTGCTCCGAGCGGGAGTTGGAGCACAGATACGCAGTATTTT.

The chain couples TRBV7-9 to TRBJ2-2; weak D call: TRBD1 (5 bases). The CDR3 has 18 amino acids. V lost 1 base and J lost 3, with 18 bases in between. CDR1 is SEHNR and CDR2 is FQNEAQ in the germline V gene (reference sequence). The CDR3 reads CASSLGGRNYGYTGELFF. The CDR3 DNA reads TGTGCCAGCAGCTTAGGGGGCCGGAACTATGGCTACACCGGGGAGCTGTTTTTT.

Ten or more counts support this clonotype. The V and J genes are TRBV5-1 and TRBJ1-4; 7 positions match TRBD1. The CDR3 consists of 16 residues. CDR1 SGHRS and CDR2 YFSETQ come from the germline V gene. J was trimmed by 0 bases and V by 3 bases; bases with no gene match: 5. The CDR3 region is CASSSGQRATNEKLFF. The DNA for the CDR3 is TGCGCCAGCAGCTCGGGACAGCGCGCAACTAATGAAAAACTGTTTTTT. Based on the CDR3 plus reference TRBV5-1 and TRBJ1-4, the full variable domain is KAGVTQTPRYLIKTRGQQVTLSCSPISGHRSVSWYQQTPGQGLQFLFEYFSETQRNKGNFPGRFSGRQFSNSRSEMNVSTLELGDSALYLCASSSGQRATNEKLFFGSGTQLSVL.

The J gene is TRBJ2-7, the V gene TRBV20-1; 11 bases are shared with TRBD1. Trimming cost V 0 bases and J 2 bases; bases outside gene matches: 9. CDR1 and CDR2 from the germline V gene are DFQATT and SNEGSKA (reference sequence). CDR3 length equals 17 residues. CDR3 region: CSARDRDRGSHTYEQYF. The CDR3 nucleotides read TGCAGTGCTAGAGACCGGGACAGGGGGTCCCACACCTACGAGCAGTACTTC.

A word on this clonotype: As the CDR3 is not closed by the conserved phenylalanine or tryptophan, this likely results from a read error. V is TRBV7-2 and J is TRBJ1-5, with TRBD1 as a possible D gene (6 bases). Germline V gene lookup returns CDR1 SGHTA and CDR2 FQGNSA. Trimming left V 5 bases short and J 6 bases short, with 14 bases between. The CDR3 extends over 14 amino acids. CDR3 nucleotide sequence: TGTGCCAGCAGCCAAAGGGGGGGTGGTCAGCCCCAGCATCTT. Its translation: CASSQRGGGQPQHL.

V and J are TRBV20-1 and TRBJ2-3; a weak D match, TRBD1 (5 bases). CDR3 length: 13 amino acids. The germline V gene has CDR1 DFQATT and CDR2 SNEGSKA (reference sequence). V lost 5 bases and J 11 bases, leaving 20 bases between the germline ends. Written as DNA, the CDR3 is TGCAGTGCTCCCGGGTCCTGGGGCAATGAGCAGTATTTT. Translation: CSAPGSWGNEQYF.

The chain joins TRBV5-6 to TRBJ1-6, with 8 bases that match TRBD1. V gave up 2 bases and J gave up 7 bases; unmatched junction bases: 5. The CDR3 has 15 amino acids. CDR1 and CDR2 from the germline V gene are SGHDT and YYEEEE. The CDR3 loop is CASSFQGAGNSPLHF. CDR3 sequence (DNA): TGTGCCAGCAGCTTCCAGGGGGCGGGAAATTCACCCCTCCACTTT.

This CDR3 is CSARTAYTQYF. CDR3 DNA: TGCAGTGCTAGAACTGCTTATACGCAGTATTTT. The chain recombines TRBV20-1 with TRBJ2-3; D is uncertain. Germline V gives CDR1 DFQATT, CDR2 SNEGSKA (reference sequence). The length of the CDR3 is 11 residues. V was shortened by 2 bases and J by 7 bases, with 7 bases between the two germline ends.

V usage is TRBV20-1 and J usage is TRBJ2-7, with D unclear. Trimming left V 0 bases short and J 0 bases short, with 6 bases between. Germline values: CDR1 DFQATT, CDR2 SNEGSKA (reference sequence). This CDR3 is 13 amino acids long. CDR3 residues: CSARDAFSYEQYF. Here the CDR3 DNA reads TGCAGTGCTAGAGATGCGTTCTCCTACGAGCAGTACTTC.

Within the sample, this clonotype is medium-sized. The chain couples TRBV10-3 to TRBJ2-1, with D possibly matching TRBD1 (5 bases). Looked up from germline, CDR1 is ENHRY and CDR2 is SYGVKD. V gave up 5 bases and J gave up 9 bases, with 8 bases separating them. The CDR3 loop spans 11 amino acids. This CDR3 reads CAISTTGEQFF. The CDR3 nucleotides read TGTGCCATCAGTACTACAGGTGAGCAGTTCTTC.

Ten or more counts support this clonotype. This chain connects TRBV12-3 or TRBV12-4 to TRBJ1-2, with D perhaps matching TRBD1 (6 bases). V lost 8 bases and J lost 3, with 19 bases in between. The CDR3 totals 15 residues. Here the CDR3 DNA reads TGTGCCAGCGAAACCGGGGGGGGCGTCGACTATGGCTACACCTTC. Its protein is CASETGGGVDYGYTF.

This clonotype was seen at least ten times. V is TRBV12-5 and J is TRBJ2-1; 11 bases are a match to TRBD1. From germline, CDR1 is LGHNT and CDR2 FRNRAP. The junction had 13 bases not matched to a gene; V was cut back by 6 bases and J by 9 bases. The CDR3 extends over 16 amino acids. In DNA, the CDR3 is TGTGCTAGTGGCCCACTCCGGACAGGGGGCCGAGGTGAGCAGTTCTTC. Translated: CASGPLRTGGRGEQFF.

The CDR3 spells CASSYPRAANTEAFF. CDR3 sequence (DNA): TGTGCCAGCAGCTACCCCCGGGCAGCGAACACTGAAGCTTTCTTT. The rearrangement links TRBV6-1 to TRBJ1-1, with D hard to call. Trimming cost V 6 bases and J 1 base, with 15 bases left between them. The CDR3 is 15 amino acids. In germline, CDR1 is MNHNS, CDR2 SASEGT.

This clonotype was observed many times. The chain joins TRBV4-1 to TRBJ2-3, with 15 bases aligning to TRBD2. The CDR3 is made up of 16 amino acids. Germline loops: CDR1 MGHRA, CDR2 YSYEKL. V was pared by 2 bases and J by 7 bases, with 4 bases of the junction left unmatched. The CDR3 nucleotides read TGCGCCAGCAGCCAATGGACTAGCGGGGGGGCCTATACGCAGTATTTT. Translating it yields CASSQWTSGGAYTQYF.

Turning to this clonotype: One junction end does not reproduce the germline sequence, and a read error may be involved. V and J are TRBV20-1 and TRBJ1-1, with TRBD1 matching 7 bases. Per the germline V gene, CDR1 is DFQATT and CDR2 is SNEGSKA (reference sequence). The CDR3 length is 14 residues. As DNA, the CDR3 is TGCGGTGCTAGTAGGGACAGCATGAACACTGAAGCCTTCTTT. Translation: CGASRDSMNTEAFF.

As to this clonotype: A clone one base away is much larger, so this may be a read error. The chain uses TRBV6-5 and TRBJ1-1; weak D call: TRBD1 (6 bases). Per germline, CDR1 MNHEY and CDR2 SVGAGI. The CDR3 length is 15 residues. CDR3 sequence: CASSHSRGANTEAFF. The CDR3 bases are TGTGCCAGCAGTCACTCGCGGGGGGCGAACACTGAAGCTTTCTTT.